The T cell receptor (beta chain) described here comes from a study of CD8+ T cells in alopecia areata. RNA, once extracted, was reverse transcribed into cDNA for use as the sequencing template. Profiled with immunoSEQ multiplex PCR; TCRdb holds only in-frame clones, not every one. Of some 200,000 clones listed, about 56% are singletons. Germline values: CDR1 SGHRS, CDR2 YFSETQ. The V and J ends lost 3 bases and 2 bases respectively, with 12 bases between them. The CDR3 sequence is 15 residues long. As concerns this clone: Its specificity is not known.

Whole-study findings and limits: Clonality was higher in lesional than normal scalp, especially in alopecia totalis/universalis. Sharing of TCRs across patients appeared less clear than in mice, possibly for HLA-related reasons. Sequences from scalp samples also cover resident alphabeta T cells of normal skin.

The sequence was obtained from a human donor in good health. The gene calls are TRBV5-1 and TRBJ2-1, with TRBD1 as a possible D gene (5 bases). The specimen sequenced was CD8+ T cells sorted from blood. In DNA form, the CDR3 reads TGCGCCAGCAGCTCGACGGACATCACCTACAATGAGCAGTTCTTC. Translation gives CASSSTDITYNEQFF.